The entry below gives a single TCR beta chain sequence along with its context. Its antigen is not known. Between the trimmed V and J ends, which lost 4 bases and 0 bases, there was a span of 12 bases. CDR1 and CDR2 (germline): LNHDA, SQIVND (reference sequence). The CDR3 totals 16 residues. The sample is drawn from a study of OX40 agonist ivuxolimab in advanced cancers. Researchers took blood at baseline, on cycle 4 day 1, and on cycle 7 day 1. Regarding the study as a whole: Patients with a partial response at 0.1-3.0 mg/kg had among the lowest clonal expansion.

Using immunoSEQ multiplex PCR, the repertoire was profiled, and TCRdb retains in-frame clones only, with some absent. The sample includes about 44,000 clones, 80% of them seen just once. The receptor's source is an adult with an advanced solid tumor such as melanoma, head and neck, liver or kidney cancer. The rearrangement links TRBV19 to TRBJ1-4; D possibly corresponds to TRBD1 (6 bases). The specimen was CD4+ or CD8+ T cells sorted from blood, collected in a trial of the OX40 agonist ivuxolimab. CDR3 bases: TGTGCCAGTAGTAGTCAGACAGGTGCAACTAATGAAAAACTGTTTTTT. Its translation: CASSSQTGATNEKLFF.